The 30 T cell receptor beta chains given below trace back to one sample, sequenced in a study of CD8+CD57+ T cells in acquired aplastic anemia (dated by TCRdb to 2016 to 2019). Flow cytometry had shown CD8+CD57+ cell expansion in the patients selected for sequencing. These reads were obtained on an Illumina HiSeq 2000. TCR beta VDJ combination and CDR3 sequence profiling used genomic DNA as the template. TCRdb reprocessed the public reads (quality trimming at Q25 with fastp, clone calling with MiXCR) and kept in-frame beta chains. Under each unique CDR3 protein, matching rows form one entry showing the most common genes and DNA. The sample table shows hundreds of thousands of distinct CDR3 sequences, and approximately 33% are seen once. Clones ranked in the top ten supply around 0.82% of the sample. Sample: sorted CD4+, CD8+, or CD8+CD57+ T cells (not recorded which) from PBMCs. The receptors shown here come from a human donor with aplastic anemia.

Ten or more counts support this clonotype. This chain connects TRBV19 to TRBJ1-4; D remains ambiguous. V was pared by 0 bases and J by 11 bases, with 4 bases between. The CDR3 sequence is 11 residues long. Germline V lookup: CDR1 LNHDA, CDR2 SQIVND (reference sequence). CDR3 bases: TGTGCCAGTAGTATAGAGTGGAAACTGTTTTTT. It encodes CASSIEWKLFF.

The sample holds a few counts of this clonotype. V usage is TRBV7-3 and J usage is TRBJ2-1, with D possibly matching TRBD2 (5 bases). CDR1 and CDR2 (germline): SGHTA, FQGTGA. This CDR3 comprises 14 residues. V was shortened by 10 bases and J by 8 bases, with 21 bases between the two germline ends. The CDR3 protein is CATRMAGHVDEQFF. In nucleotides, the CDR3 is TGTGCCACCCGGATGGCGGGTCATGTGGATGAGCAGTTCTTC.

This clonotype has more than one count but fewer than ten. The chain couples TRBV20-1 to TRBJ2-1, with a tentative D call TRBD2 (5 bases). V lost 5 bases and J lost 8, with 13 bases in between. The germline V gene encodes CDR1 DFQATT and CDR2 SNEGSKA (reference sequence). The CDR3 totals 12 residues. CDR3 sequence reads: CSAAVSGDEQFF. CDR3 coding DNA: TGCAGTGCTGCCGTTTCCGGGGATGAGCAGTTCTTC.

This chain uses TRBV6-2 or TRBV6-3 with TRBJ2-2; D is unclear. Between the trimmed V and J ends, which lost 2 bases and 7 bases, there was a span of 5 bases. The CDR3 totals 12 residues. CDR1 is MNHEY and CDR2 is SVGEGT in the germline V gene. CDR3 amino acids: CASSYGSGELFF. The CDR3 DNA sequence: TGTGCCAGCAGTTACGGTAGCGGGGAGCTGTTTTTT.

This clonotype appeared a few times. The chain employs TRBV19 and TRBJ2-1, with no clear D. In germline, CDR1 is LNHDA, CDR2 SQIVND (reference sequence). The CDR3 length is 13 residues. The V end was cut by 2 bases, the J end by 6 bases, with 8 bases between. CDR3 region: CASSISTINEQFF. The CDR3 DNA follows: TGTGCCAGTAGTATATCAACAATCAATGAGCAGTTCTTC.

This clonotype has at least ten counts. The gene calls are TRBV7-8 and TRBJ1-5, with TRBD1 as a possible D gene (5 bases). The CDR3 has 15 amino acids. The V and J ends lost 5 bases and 7 bases respectively, with 18 bases between them. The V gene's germline CDR1 is SGHVS and CDR2 FQNEAQ. The CDR3 nucleotides are TGTGCCAGCAGCCCGAGCGCCGGGGCCTTCCAGCCCCAGCATTTT. Translating it yields CASSPSAGAFQPQHF.

To note about this clonotype: A much more abundant neighbour one base away suggests this may be a read error. The chain employs TRBV2 and TRBJ2-7; D possibly corresponds to TRBD2 (5 bases). The length of the CDR3 is 14 residues. Trimming took off 6 bases at V and 5 bases at J, with 17 bases between the two ends. Germline V CDR1 and CDR2: SNHLY, FYNNEI. The chain's CDR3 is CASSGVYPRHEQYF. The CDR3 coding sequence is TGTGCCAGCAGCGGGGTCTATCCTCGTCACGAGCAGTACTTC.

The chain has TRBV2 and TRBJ2-5, with D possibly being TRBD2 (5 bases). Germline lookup yields CDR1 SNHLY and CDR2 FYNNEI. The CDR3 sequence is 16 residues long. V was shortened by 3 bases and J by 5 bases, with 19 bases between the two germline ends. CDR3 nucleotides: TGTGCCAGCAGTGAGGGAACTAGATTCTTACCGGAGACCCAGTACTTC. Residues: CASSEGTRFLPETQYF.

This chain uses TRBV4-2 with TRBJ2-1; TRBD2 matches 11 bases. The CDR3 is 15 residues long. The V gene's germline CDR1 is LGHNA and CDR2 YNFKEQ. Germline trimming cut 6 bases from V and 5 bases from J; bases unmatched to any gene: 6. CDR3 loop: CASRIGTSGNNEQFF. As DNA, the CDR3 is TGTGCCAGCAGAATCGGGACTAGCGGAAACAATGAGCAGTTCTTC.

In its sample, this clonotype was seen many times. The chain employs TRBV5-1 and TRBJ1-6, with unresolved D. Trimming took off 0 bases at V and 9 bases at J, with 16 bases between the two ends. The germline gives CDR1 SGHRS, CDR2 YFSETQ. The CDR3 has 16 amino acids. The CDR3 DNA is TGCGCCAGCAGCTTGGTTCTTGGCAGAGAGAGTTCACCCCTCCACTTT. Translation gives CASSLVLGRESSPLHF.

The chain links TRBV24-1 to TRBJ1-6, with TRBD1 identical over 8 bases. The germline V gene encodes CDR1 KGHDR and CDR2 SFDVKD. The CDR3 has 14 amino acids. V was clipped by 4 bases and J by 7 bases; unmatched bases: 2. The CDR3, as DNA: TGTGCCACCAGTGACAGGGGGCGGAATTCACCCCTCCACTTT. As protein: CATSDRGRNSPLHF.

Of note for this clonotype: A clone one base away is much larger, so this may be a read error. V usage is TRBV20-1 and J usage is TRBJ1-6; TRBD1 matches 9 bases. The germline V gene encodes CDR1 DFQATT and CDR2 SNEGSKA (reference sequence). The CDR3 has 17 residues. The CDR3 DNA sequence: TGCAGTGCTAGAGAGGACAGGGGAATAAGTCGTAATTCACCCCCCCACTTT. It specifies CSAREDRGISRNSPPHF.

This clonotype was seen ten or more times. The chain has TRBV25-1 and TRBJ2-1; TRBD2 agrees at 15 bases. This CDR3 comprises 16 residues. The J segment lost 6 bases and the V segment lost 4 bases, leaving 4 bases of the junction unmatched. The germline V gene encodes CDR1 MGHDK and CDR2 SYGVNS. CDR3 residues: CASSVRTSGRANEQFF. In nucleotides, the CDR3 is TGTGCCAGCAGTGTGCGGACTAGCGGGAGGGCCAATGAGCAGTTCTTC.

Note on this clonotype: This may arise from a read error, as a much more abundant clone is one base away. V and J are TRBV11-2 and TRBJ1-2; 10 positions agree with TRBD1. Germline CDR1 SGHAT, CDR2 FQNNGV. The CDR3 extends over 16 amino acids. V lost 1 base to trimming and J lost 6 bases; unmatched junction nucleotides: 8. The chain's CDR3 is CASSLVGGQGGDGYTF. DNA of the CDR3: TGTGCCAGCAGCTTAGTGGGAGGACAGGGGGGCGATGGCTACACCTTC.

This clonotype occurred many times. This sequence joins TRBV2 and TRBJ1-5; 7 positions agree with TRBD1. Germline loops: CDR1 SNHLY, CDR2 FYNNEI. V gave up 10 bases and J gave up 0 bases; unmatched junction bases: 6. This CDR3 is built from 14 residues. Here the CDR3 DNA reads TGTGCCACACAGACAGGGACTAGCAATCAGCCCCAGCATTTT. This codes for CATQTGTSNQPQHF.

This clonotype has a count of ten or more. The DNA of the CDR3 is TGTGCCAGCACCCTAGGAAGGACAGATACGCAGTATTTT. This translates into CASTLGRTDTQYF. The rearrangement joins TRBV7-2 to TRBJ2-3; D gene unclear. V lost 7 bases and J 3 bases, leaving 11 bases between the germline ends. Germline CDR1 reads SGHTA; CDR2 reads FQGNSA. This CDR3 is built from 13 residues.

The V gene is TRBV7-2, the J gene TRBJ2-6; D remains unclear. V lost 2 bases and J lost 3, with 5 bases in between. This CDR3 has 14 residues. The V gene's germline CDR1 is SGHTA and CDR2 FQGNSA. CDR3 loop: CASSLPYGANVLTF. CDR3 sequence (DNA): TGTGCCAGCAGCTTACCTTATGGGGCCAACGTCCTGACTTTC. Combining the CDR3 with reference TRBV7-2 and TRBJ2-6 gives the whole variable domain GAGVSQSPSNKVTEKGKDVELRCDPISGHTALYWYRQSLGQGLEFLIYFQGNSAPDKSGLPSDRFSAERTGGSVSTLTIQRTQQEDSAVYLCASSLPYGANVLTFGAGSRLTVL.

This chain joins TRBV19 and TRBJ2-2; perhaps TRBD2 as D (6 bases). V was trimmed by 3 bases and J by 0 bases, leaving 14 bases between them. This CDR3 region has 17 residues. Germline lookup yields CDR1 LNHDA and CDR2 SQIVND (reference sequence). The CDR3 sequence: CASSIGRGGSNTGELFF. The CDR3 coding sequence is TGTGCCAGTAGTATTGGACGGGGAGGTTCGAACACCGGGGAGCTGTTTTTT.

This clonotype was counted at least ten times. The gene calls are TRBV30 and TRBJ2-7, with no clear D. The CDR3 is made up of 11 amino acids. The germline V and J ends were trimmed by 0 bases and 5 bases, with 5 bases remaining between them. Germline V gives CDR1 GTSNPN, CDR2 SVGIG (reference sequence). CDR3 sequence (DNA): TGTGCCTGGAGTGTACTCCACGAGCAGTACTTC. It specifies CAWSVLHEQYF.

Only a few counts were recorded for this clonotype. V usage is TRBV12-5 and J usage is TRBJ1-2, with a possible D match to TRBD1 (5 bases). CDR1 and CDR2 (germline): LGHNT, FRNRAP. The CDR3 extends over 13 amino acids. Trimming took 7 bases from V and 2 from J, leaving 11 bases between them. CDR3 protein: CASAPTVNYGYTF. CDR3 nucleotide sequence: TGTGCTAGTGCCCCGACAGTAAACTATGGCTACACCTTC.

This chain uses TRBV9 with TRBJ1-5; 12 bases are shared with TRBD1. The CDR3 consists of 16 residues. Germline CDR1 and CDR2: SGDLS and YYNGEE. Trimming removed 2 bases from V and 4 bases from J; junction bases left unmatched: 4. The DNA of the CDR3 is TGTGCCAGCAGCGTCTGGGACAGGGGGCGAAATCAGCCCCAGCATTTT. Amino acids: CASSVWDRGRNQPQHF.

The chain joins TRBV4-1 to TRBJ2-2; D is unresolved. CDR1 is MGHRA, CDR2 YSYEKL, per germline. This CDR3 spans 11 amino acids. The V end lost 7 bases, the J end lost 6 bases, and 6 bases lay between the germline ends. CDR3 loop: CASKGSGELFF. The CDR3 nucleotides are TGCGCCAGCAAGGGATCCGGGGAGCTGTTTTTT.

The chain links TRBV7-6 to TRBJ2-1; 9 nucleotides agree with TRBD2. Germline V gives CDR1 SGHVS, CDR2 FNYEAQ. The CDR3 runs 17 residues. V lost 0 bases to trimming and J lost 5 bases; unmatched junction nucleotides: 8. CDR3 sequence (DNA): TGTGCCAGCAGCTTAGCTCCCCCTAGCGGGACGGACAATGAGCAGTTCTTC. Protein product: CASSLAPPSGTDNEQFF.

The gene calls are TRBV20-1 and TRBJ2-5, with D perhaps given as TRBD1 or TRBD2 (5 bases each). Germline assignment: CDR1 DFQATT and CDR2 SNEGSKA (reference sequence). This CDR3 is 14 amino acids long. Trimming took off 0 bases at V and 7 bases at J, with 15 bases between the two ends. CDR3 DNA: TGCAGTGCTAGAGACCACCGGGACGTGGTGACCCAGTACTTC. Its translation: CSARDHRDVVTQYF.

The V call is TRBV5-5, the J call TRBJ1-6; 9 nucleotides line up with TRBD1. V shed 4 bases, J shed 7 bases, and the junction held 9 bases outside the gene matches. The CDR3 is 16 residues long. In germline, CDR1 is SGHKS, CDR2 YYEKEE (reference sequence). CDR3 sequence (DNA): TGTGCCAGCAGCCTGGCCCGGGGACAGGGAAATTCACCCCTCCACTTT. As protein: CASSLARGQGNSPLHF.

The J gene is TRBJ1-5, the V gene TRBV6-1, with D uncertain. V lost 4 bases to trimming and J lost 6 bases, with 10 bases between them. Germline V CDR1 and CDR2: MNHNS, SASEGT. The CDR3 consists of 13 residues. CDR3 in amino acids: CASSGLPAQPQHF. The CDR3 DNA reads TGTGCCAGCAGTGGGCTCCCCGCTCAGCCCCAGCATTTT.

Notes on this clonotype: This sequence may be a read error, since a much larger clone differs from it by one base. The DNA of the CDR3 is TGTGCCAGTAGTAGCACCAGGGAGCTGTTTTTT. This gives the protein CASSSTRELFF. The chain uses TRBV19 and TRBJ2-2; D is ambiguous. This CDR3 is 11 amino acids long. Per the germline V gene, CDR1 is LNHDA and CDR2 is SQIVND (reference sequence). Combining the CDR3 with reference TRBV19 and TRBJ2-2 gives the whole variable domain DGGITQSPKYLFRKEGQNVTLSCEQNLNHDAMYWYRQDPGQGLRLIYYSQIVNDFQKGDIAEGYSVSREKKESFPLTVTSAQKNPTAFYLCASSSTRELFFGEGSRLTVL.

CDR3 nucleotides: TGTGCCAGCAGAGGACTAGCGGGTGCACTCCTCCACTTT. Amino acid sequence: CASRGLAGALLHF. The chain couples TRBV2 to TRBJ1-6, with D unresolved. There are 13 residues in the CDR3. V was trimmed by 6 bases and J by 15 bases, leaving 18 bases between them. Germline CDR1 and CDR2: SNHLY and FYNNEI.

This clonotype came up many times. Here the CDR3 reads CASSPTPSDYGYTF. The CDR3 DNA is TGTGCCAGCAGTCCGACACCGTCCGACTATGGCTACACCTTC. V is TRBV6-1 and J is TRBJ1-2; D uncertain. Germline-derived CDR1 and CDR2 are MNHNS and SASEGT. Trimming removed 5 bases at V and 3 bases at J, with 13 bases between. This CDR3 is built from 14 residues.

This clonotype was detected many times. The chain recombines TRBV10-3 with TRBJ1-6; D gene ambiguous. The CDR3 consists of 12 residues. Germline V gene sequence: CDR1 ENHRY, CDR2 SYGVKD. The V end lost 3 bases, the J end lost 12 bases, and 9 bases lay between the germline ends. DNA for the CDR3: TGTGCCATCAGTGACCGGGAGGGACCCCTCCACTTT. Residues: CAISDREGPLHF.